The 6 T cell receptor beta chains below come from one sample, sequenced in a study of cytomegalovirus exposure and HLA in healthy donors (dated by TCRdb to 2016 to 2017). Receptor amplification or capture employed the immunoSEQ multiplex PCR assay. A mixture of 60 forward primers for TCR Vbeta segments and 13 reverse primers for TCR Jbeta segments was used in the multiplex PCR. TCRdb limited this immuneACCESS table to in-frame rearrangements with V and J called. A share of clones is missing; checked studies link under half to unresolved V genes, and the rest is unexplained. The sample table records some 160,000 clones; over 75% of these occur just once. More than 0.45% of the sample lies in the top ten. Sequenced material: PBMCs. Receptor source: a woman aged 50 to 60 in good health and CMV-seronegative.

V gene TRBV5-1 combines with J gene TRBJ2-5; 7 bases line up with TRBD1. Germline lookup yields CDR1 SGHRS and CDR2 YFSETQ. The CDR3 is 14 residues long. The V segment lost 2 bases and the J segment 1 base; nucleotides outside the gene matches: 2. Here the CDR3 reads CASSLRDSQETQYF. The CDR3 DNA sequence: TGCGCCAGCAGCTTACGGGACAGCCAAGAGACCCAGTACTTC.

This clone showed up just once. The chain recombines TRBV5-1 with TRBJ1-1, with D perhaps matching TRBD1 (6 bases). The CDR3 loop spans 14 amino acids. CDR1 is SGHRS and CDR2 is YFSETQ in the germline V gene. V lost 4 bases, J lost 0 bases, and 10 bases lay in between. In nucleotides, the CDR3 is TGCGCCAGCAGCAAAGGACAGTTGAACACTGAAGCTTTCTTT. Protein sequence: CASSKGQLNTEAFF.

The rearrangement uses TRBV19 and TRBJ2-7; 8 bases agree with TRBD2. Germline values: CDR1 LNHDA, CDR2 SQIVND (reference sequence). The CDR3 consists of 15 residues. V gave up 5 bases and J gave up 0 bases; unmatched junction bases: 6. The CDR3 loop reads CASSHSGESSYEQYF. The CDR3, as DNA: TGTGCCAGTAGTCATAGCGGGGAGAGCTCCTACGAGCAGTACTTC.

This chain uses TRBV7-8 with TRBJ2-1; possible D gene TRBD2, 6 bases. Germline CDR1 SGHVS, CDR2 FQNEAQ. V lost 5 bases and J 5 bases, leaving 13 bases between the germline ends. This CDR3 contains 14 residues. The CDR3 here is CASSLKRENNEQFF. CDR3 DNA: TGTGCCAGCAGCCTAAAACGGGAGAACAATGAGCAGTTCTTC.

This chain's CDR3 is CASRSGTGVTGYTF. The CDR3 DNA is TGTGCCAGCAGGTCCGGGACAGGGGTCACGGGCTACACCTTC. V is TRBV6-5 and J is TRBJ1-2, with 10 bases lining up with TRBD1. Trimming at V came to 6 bases and at J to 8 bases, leaving 9 bases not matched to a gene. The CDR3 is 14 amino acids. The germline V gene encodes CDR1 MNHEY and CDR2 SVGAGI.

The V gene is TRBV28, the J gene TRBJ2-1; 7 nucleotides align to TRBD1. This CDR3 is 17 amino acids long. Germline CDR1 MDHEN, CDR2 SYDVKM. The V segment lost 5 bases and the J segment 2 bases; nucleotides outside the gene matches: 12. DNA for the CDR3: TGTGCCAGCAGTCAACGAATTGGTGGGACAGCCTACAATGAGCAGTTCTTC. Translating it yields CASSQRIGGTAYNEQFF.